A single sample gave rise to the 9 T cell receptor beta chains below, sequenced in a study of response to subunit inactivated influenza vaccine. TCRdb independently ran MiXCR on the RT-PCR reads; one entry per CDR3 protein. The sample includes around 580,000 distinct CDR3 sequences, approximately 15% of them seen just once. The material was PBMCs from blood, obtained about 11 days after vaccination. Receptors were obtained from a man aged 45-65 years who received an inactivated influenza vaccine.

This clonotype was counted a few times. The chain has TRBV28 and TRBJ2-7; the match to TRBD1 covers 8 bases. V shed 5 bases, J shed 4 bases, and the junction held 10 bases outside the gene matches. From germline, CDR1 is MDHEN and CDR2 SYDVKM. CDR3 length: 15 residues. In DNA, the CDR3 is TGTGCCAGCAGTCCCAATACAGGGGGGAGGTACGAGCAGTACTTC. Amino acid sequence: CASSPNTGGRYEQYF.

This clonotype occurred a few times. This chain uses TRBV3-1 with TRBJ2-3; D not certain. Per the germline V gene, CDR1 is LGHDT and CDR2 is YNNKEL (reference sequence). Trimming removed 4 bases at V and 0 bases at J, with 11 bases between. The CDR3 contains 15 residues. The CDR3 DNA follows: TGTGCCAGCAGCCTCCGGACGGGTAGCACAGATACGCAGTATTTT. Amino acids: CASSLRTGSTDTQYF.

The rearrangement joins TRBV5-1 to TRBJ1-2; D gene uncertain. CDR1 is SGHRS and CDR2 is YFSETQ in the germline V gene. Trimming left V 0 bases short and J 0 bases short, with 12 bases between. CDR3 size: 16 residues. Here the CDR3 reads CASSLGFRRTNYGYTF. The CDR3, as DNA: TGCGCCAGCAGCTTGGGTTTTCGGCGAACTAACTATGGCTACACCTTC.

This clonotype was picked up a small number of times. The chain couples TRBV13 to TRBJ1-6, with 7 bases aligning to TRBD1. The CDR3 has 15 residues. V lost 4 bases to trimming and J lost 4 bases; unmatched junction nucleotides: 4. CDR1 and CDR2 (germline): PRHDT, FYEKMQ (reference sequence). CDR3 sequence: CASSSGGVYNSPLHF. The CDR3 coding sequence is TGTGCCAGCAGCTCAGGGGGTGTTTATAATTCACCCCTCCACTTT.

The chain links TRBV20-1 to TRBJ2-2; 7 positions match TRBD1. V shed 6 bases and J 5 bases; nucleotides not matched to a gene: 12. CDR1 and CDR2 (germline): DFQATT, SNEGSKA (reference sequence). The length of the CDR3 is 15 residues. CDR3 amino acids: CSANDYRGETGELFF. CDR3 DNA: TGCAGTGCGAATGACTACAGGGGTGAAACCGGGGAGCTGTTTTTT.

This clonotype was counted a few times. V and J are TRBV20-1 and TRBJ2-3; the D gene is possibly TRBD1 (5 bases). Germline V gives CDR1 DFQATT, CDR2 SNEGSKA (reference sequence). The CDR3 has 14 residues. Trimming took 3 bases from V and 2 from J, leaving 12 bases between them. The CDR3 DNA is TGCAGTGCTAGTGACCGGACATACACAGATACGCAGTATTTT. Protein: CSASDRTYTDTQYF.

V gene TRBV20-1 combines with J gene TRBJ1-4; 8 nucleotides match TRBD1. The ends lost 0 bases at V and 0 bases at J; junction bases unmatched: 12. Germline lookup yields CDR1 DFQATT and CDR2 SNEGSKA (reference sequence). The CDR3 loop spans 19 amino acids. This CDR3 is CSARDRTGGQEATNEKLFF. In DNA form, the CDR3 reads TGCAGTGCTAGAGATCGAACCGGGGGACAGGAGGCAACTAATGAAAAACTGTTTTTT.

In this sample, this clonotype turned up a few times. The chain carries TRBV28 and TRBJ2-1; 9 bases map to TRBD1. Germline values: CDR1 MDHEN, CDR2 SYDVKM. The V segment lost 5 bases and the J segment 7 bases; nucleotides outside the gene matches: 12. CDR3 size: 16 residues. For the CDR3, the DNA is TGTGCCAGCAGTGCGGTCCCGGGACAGGGAAGTAATGAGCAGTTCTTC. It is translated as CASSAVPGQGSNEQFF. The full variable domain, its missing parts supplied by reference TRBV28 and TRBJ2-1, is DVKVTQSSRYLVKRTGEKVFLECVQDMDHENMFWYRQDPGLGLRLIYFSYDVKMKEKGDIPEGYSVSREKKERFSLILESASTNQTSMYLCASSAVPGQGSNEQFFGPGTRLTVL.

This clonotype was counted between two and nine times. V gene TRBV6-1 combines with J gene TRBJ2-3, with 11 bases that match TRBD2. The germline V gene has CDR1 MNHNS and CDR2 SASEGT. The CDR3 has 14 residues. Trimming removed 7 bases from V and 4 bases from J; junction bases left unmatched: 4. CDR3 sequence reads: CASIAGGLADTQYF. The CDR3 DNA reads as TGTGCCAGCATAGCGGGAGGGCTGGCAGATACGCAGTATTTT.